Below, one T cell receptor beta chain is given with its context. The read ends 3 residues shy of where the CDR3 ends; the end is completed using the germline J gene. Profiled with immunoSEQ multiplex PCR; TCRdb holds only in-frame clones, not every one. The record lists roughly 35,000 clones, of which the ten most abundant hold about 1.5%. This record comes from a study of T cells in women clearing cervical HPV infection. Study overall: Only a few women had HLA typing results available.

V was pared by 1 base and J by 2 bases, with 3 bases of the junction left unmatched. The CDR3 has 14 amino acids. Looked up from germline, CDR1 is DFQATT and CDR2 is SNEGSKA (reference sequence). This receptor was identified in a woman aged 18 to 69 with a cervical HPV16 infection that either progressed to CIN3+ or cleared (not recorded which). The chain recombines TRBV20-1 with TRBJ2-7, with 9 positions matching TRBD2. The sample was blood buffy coat. Incomplete CDR3 DNA: TGCAGTGCTAGAGGGGGACTAGCTGCCTACGAG. Protein: CSARGGLAAYE. The entire CDR3 protein is CSARGGLAAYEQYF.